These 30 T cell receptor beta chains were sequenced from one sample in a study of cytomegalovirus exposure and HLA in healthy donors. This PCR relied on a set of 60 Vbeta primers and 13 Jbeta primers. Some clones are missing from TCRdb's copy, which holds only in-frame ones; the method was immunoSEQ multiplex PCR. In all, the sample yields tens of thousands of clones. Sequenced sample: PBMCs. Every receptor here comes from a male donor in good health and CMV-seronegative.

This chain links TRBV10-2 with TRBJ2-1; 13 bases line up with TRBD2. This CDR3 is 14 amino acids long. Germline V lookup: CDR1 WSHSY, CDR2 SAAADI. V dropped 10 bases and J dropped 6; count of bases not matched to a gene: 6. CDR3 DNA: TGCGCCACCGGGACTAGCGGGAATGCCAATGAGCAGTTCTTC. Protein sequence: CATGTSGNANEQFF.

The V call is TRBV4-1, the J call TRBJ2-1; 11 bases are shared with TRBD1. CDR3 length: 21 residues. Unmatched junction bases numbered 20, after V lost 1 base and J lost 6 bases. Germline CDR1 reads MGHRA; CDR2 reads YSYEKL. The CDR3 nucleotides read TGCGCCAGCAGCCAAGTCAAAGTCGGACAGGGGGCGCGGGTTTTACTCAATGAGCAGTTCTTC. Its protein is CASSQVKVGQGARVLLNEQFF.

CDR3 DNA: TGTGCCAGCAGCTTGCCATGGGGGACAGCCCTTAACTATGGCTACACCTTC. Residues: CASSLPWGTALNYGYTF. The chain has TRBV5-4 and TRBJ1-2, with TRBD1 matching over 7 bases. Germline V lookup: CDR1 SGHNT, CDR2 YYREEE (reference sequence). With 1 base clipped from V and 1 base from J, the junction kept 10 bases outside the gene matches. This CDR3 comprises 17 residues.

The chain employs TRBV6-1 and TRBJ1-5; a weak D match, TRBD1 (6 bases). The germline gives CDR1 MNHNS, CDR2 SASEGT. This CDR3 has 13 amino acids. Trimming took 7 bases from V and 3 from J, leaving 10 bases between them. The CDR3 loop reads CASKWDNNQPQHF. The CDR3 nucleotides are TGTGCCAGCAAGTGGGACAACAATCAGCCCCAGCATTTT.

This rearrangement joins TRBV9 to TRBJ2-2; possible D gene TRBD2, 6 bases. The CDR3 is 15 residues long. The V gene's germline CDR1 is SGDLS and CDR2 YYNGEE. V gave up 2 bases and J gave up 4 bases, with 12 bases separating them. CDR3 nucleotides: TGTGCCAGCAGCGTGGGGGGAGGCGCCACCGGGGAGCTGTTTTTT. This translates into CASSVGGGATGELFF.

The rearrangement uses TRBV6-5 and TRBJ2-2; D possibly corresponds to TRBD2 (5 bases). Germline lookup yields CDR1 MNHEY and CDR2 SVGAGI. V gave up 8 bases and J gave up 4 bases, with 14 bases separating them. The CDR3 runs 14 residues. CDR3 sequence: CASCRGPSTGELFF. The CDR3 DNA follows: TGTGCCAGCTGTCGAGGGCCAAGCACCGGGGAGCTGTTTTTT.

The chain couples TRBV19 to TRBJ1-5; D is perhaps TRBD1 (6 bases). V was clipped by 3 bases and J by 2 bases, with 17 bases between them. CDR1 LNHDA and CDR2 SQIVND come from the germline V gene (reference sequence). CDR3 length: 17 residues. DNA of the CDR3: TGTGCCAGTAGTATCGGGCACAGGGAAAGAGGCAATCAGCCCCAGCATTTT. As protein: CASSIGHRERGNQPQHF.

The chain joins TRBV28 to TRBJ2-7, with D possibly TRBD2 on 6 matching bases. The CDR3 has 11 amino acids. Germline CDR1 MDHEN, CDR2 SYDVKM. V was trimmed by 11 bases and J by 6 bases, leaving 14 bases between them. The CDR3 coding sequence is TGTGCCTGCGGGGCATACCCCGAGCAGTACTTC. Amino acids: CACGAYPEQYF.

The chain couples TRBV5-1 to TRBJ1-2; TRBD1 might be the D (5 bases). Germline CDR1 SGHRS, CDR2 YFSETQ. CDR3 length: 16 residues. The V and J ends lost 1 base and 2 bases respectively, with 15 bases between them. CDR3 sequence: CASSLSPGGKNYGYTF. The CDR3 coding sequence is TGCGCCAGCAGCTTGTCACCTGGGGGGAAAAACTATGGCTACACCTTC.

The CDR3 sequence: CASSTRQGPNTEAFF. The CDR3, as DNA: TGTGCCAGCAGCACTAGACAGGGGCCGAACACTGAAGCTTTCTTT. V gene TRBV7-6 combines with J gene TRBJ1-1, with 8 bases identical to TRBD1. The V and J ends lost 5 bases and 1 base, in that order; junction bases with no gene match: 6. CDR3 length: 15 amino acids. Germline V gene lookup returns CDR1 SGHVS and CDR2 FNYEAQ.

The chain recombines TRBV5-1 with TRBJ2-7; TRBD1 agrees at 7 bases. The V gene end was trimmed by 4 bases and the J gene end by 3 bases; junction bases not matched to a gene: 7. Germline V lookup: CDR1 SGHRS, CDR2 YFSETQ. This CDR3 contains 14 residues. In DNA, the CDR3 is TGCGCCAGCAGCCCAGACAGGGAATACTACGAGCAGTACTTC. This translates into CASSPDREYYEQYF.

The J gene is TRBJ2-5, the V gene TRBV2, with D possibly being TRBD2 (5 bases). Germline-derived CDR1 and CDR2 are SNHLY and FYNNEI. The CDR3 is made up of 13 amino acids. Trimming left V 7 bases short and J 1 base short, with 10 bases between. CDR3 protein: CASTPGSQETQYF. CDR3 nucleotide sequence: TGTGCCAGCACCCCGGGAAGCCAAGAGACCCAGTACTTC.

This rearrangement joins TRBV4-3 to TRBJ2-3; TRBD2 might be the D (6 bases). CDR3 length: 14 amino acids. Germline V gene lookup returns CDR1 LGHNA and CDR2 YSLEER. V lost 0 bases and J 6 bases, leaving 10 bases between the germline ends. CDR3 loop: CASSQETREDTQYF. The CDR3 DNA is TGCGCCAGCAGCCAAGAGACTAGGGAGGATACGCAGTATTTT.

The DNA of the CDR3 is TGTGCCAGCAGCTTAGGTCTATCGCGTGGGGGCGAAATCGACAATGAGCAGTTCTTC. As protein: CASSLGLSRGGEIDNEQFF. V gene TRBV11-3 combines with J gene TRBJ2-1; weak D call: TRBD1 (6 bases). The CDR3 runs 19 residues. The germline V gene has CDR1 SGHNT and CDR2 YENEEA. With 1 base removed from V and 5 bases from J, the gap between germline ends came to 24 bases.

The rearrangement joins TRBV29-1 to TRBJ2-5, with D possibly being TRBD2 (7 bases). The CDR3 runs to 13 residues. Trimming stripped 6 bases from V and 5 bases from J, with 16 bases between. CDR1 is SQVTM and CDR2 is ANQGSEA in the germline V gene. The CDR3 DNA reads as TGCAGCGTCCCGAGGGGGGGAGGGGAGACCCAGTACTTC. Amino acid sequence: CSVPRGGGETQYF.

The chain couples TRBV4-2 to TRBJ2-7, with 11 bases that match TRBD2. CDR1 is LGHNA, CDR2 YNFKEQ, per germline. This CDR3 is built from 16 residues. V dropped 3 bases and J dropped 2; count of bases not matched to a gene: 6. This CDR3 is CASSQEGLAETYEQYF. For the CDR3, the DNA is TGTGCCAGCAGCCAGGAGGGACTAGCGGAGACCTACGAGCAGTACTTC.

The chain couples TRBV2 to TRBJ1-5; D gene unclear. Germline CDR1 is SNHLY and CDR2 is FYNNEI. The V and J ends lost 4 bases and 3 bases respectively, with 16 bases between them. This CDR3 comprises 16 residues. The CDR3, as DNA: TGTGCCAGCAGTGCTGAACGAGGGATGCCCAATCAGCCCCAGCATTTT. It translates to CASSAERGMPNQPQHF.

The V and J genes are TRBV19 and TRBJ1-1, with D possibly being TRBD1 (5 bases). Trimming shortened V by 6 bases and J by 1 base, and 12 bases separated the two germline ends. The CDR3 length is 14 residues. Germline-derived CDR1 and CDR2 are LNHDA and SQIVND (reference sequence). CDR3 residues: CASSKQVGNTEAFF. The CDR3 DNA reads as TGTGCCAGTAGCAAACAGGTCGGGAACACTGAAGCTTTCTTT. Full variable domain (remainder filled in from reference TRBV19 and TRBJ1-1): DGGITQSPKYLFRKEGQNVTLSCEQNLNHDAMYWYRQDPGQGLRLIYYSQIVNDFQKGDIAEGYSVSREKKESFPLTVTSAQKNPTAFYLCASSKQVGNTEAFFGQGTRLTVV.

In regard to this clone: An end of the junction differs from the germline gene, which may be a read error. The chain links TRBV10-2 to TRBJ2-5; D is possibly TRBD1 (5 bases). The CDR3 length is 14 residues. Per germline, CDR1 WSHSY and CDR2 SAAADI. The CDR3 protein is CASCEEWGRETQYF. CDR3 in DNA: TGCGCCAGCTGTGAAGAGTGGGGCCGGGAGACCCAGTACTTC.

The chain uses TRBV7-3 and TRBJ2-7; 8 positions agree with TRBD2. CDR1 and CDR2 (germline): SGHTA, FQGTGA. The CDR3 is made up of 15 amino acids. V gave up 1 base and J gave up 3 bases; unmatched junction bases: 5. The CDR3 coding sequence is TGTGCCAGCAGCTTAAGAGCGGGAGTCGGCTACGAGCAGTACTTC. It yields the protein CASSLRAGVGYEQYF.

The V and J genes are TRBV11-2 and TRBJ1-1; unclear D gene. With 5 bases removed from V and 4 bases from J, the gap between germline ends came to 20 bases. Looked up from germline, CDR1 is SGHAT and CDR2 is FQNNGV. The CDR3 consists of 16 residues. DNA for the CDR3: TGTGCCAGCAGCCCCCGGGGTAGTGGAGGAATCACTGAAGCTTTCTTT. It yields the protein CASSPRGSGGITEAFF.

The chain recombines TRBV7-8 with TRBJ2-2; 12 bases match TRBD2. This CDR3 is 17 amino acids long. CDR1 is SGHVS and CDR2 is FQNEAQ in the germline V gene. The ends lost 5 bases at V and 4 bases at J; junction bases unmatched: 8. The CDR3 loop reads CASSASSGRAGTGELFF. The CDR3 DNA reads TGTGCCAGCAGCGCCTCTAGCGGGAGGGCGGGCACCGGGGAGCTGTTTTTT. The full variable domain, completed using reference TRBV7-8 and TRBJ2-2, is GAGVSQSPRYKVAKRGQDVALRCDPISGHVSLFWYQQALGQGPEFLTYFQNEAQLDKSGLPSDRFFAERPEGSVSTLKIQRTQQEDSAVYLCASSASSGRAGTGELFFGEGSRLTVL.

DNA of the CDR3: TGTGCCAGCAGTCCTGAGGGAACTAGTGATACAGATACGCAGTATTTT. Its translation is CASSPEGTSDTDTQYF. The chain carries TRBV7-8 and TRBJ2-3, with D perhaps TRBD2 (5 bases). The CDR3 runs 16 residues. Germline assignment: CDR1 SGHVS and CDR2 FQNEAQ. V lost 6 bases and J 3 bases, leaving 19 bases between the germline ends.

The gene calls are TRBV18 and TRBJ2-5; TRBD1 agrees at 8 bases. The CDR3 sequence is 14 residues long. The junction had 5 bases not matched to a gene; V was cut back by 3 bases and J by 5 bases. Germline CDR1 and CDR2: KGHSH and LQKENI. CDR3 in amino acids: CASSPRQGRETQYF. CDR3 nucleotides: TGTGCCAGCTCACCGAGACAGGGGAGGGAGACCCAGTACTTC.

V and J are TRBV18 and TRBJ2-7; no clear D gene. Germline CDR1 KGHSH, CDR2 LQKENI. Trimming shortened V by 3 bases and J by 5 bases, and 8 bases separated the two germline ends. CDR3 length equals 12 residues. Here the CDR3 reads CASSPRGDEQYF. For the CDR3, the DNA is TGTGCCAGCTCACCCAGAGGAGACGAGCAGTACTTC.

V usage is TRBV19 and J usage is TRBJ2-5; 14 nucleotides match TRBD2. The germline gives CDR1 LNHDA, CDR2 SQIVND (reference sequence). CDR3 length equals 18 residues. The ends lost 7 bases at V and 4 bases at J; junction bases unmatched: 14. CDR3 DNA: TGTGCCAGTACCCCAGGAGGGACTAGCGGGAGTTGGAGAGAGACCCAGTACTTC. Translating gives CASTPGGTSGSWRETQYF.

The chain couples TRBV29-1 to TRBJ2-7, with 7 bases lining up with TRBD1. With V trimmed by 3 bases and J by 2 bases, 1 base remained unmatched. The CDR3 contains 12 residues. Germline V lookup: CDR1 SQVTM, CDR2 ANQGSEA. The CDR3 here is CSVETGTYEQYF. CDR3 coding DNA: TGCAGCGTTGAGACAGGGACCTACGAGCAGTACTTC.

The J gene is TRBJ2-4, the V gene TRBV4-1; 11 bases are a match to TRBD2. The germline gives CDR1 MGHRA, CDR2 YSYEKL. The trim removed 4 bases at V and 0 bases at J, leaving 2 bases unmatched. This CDR3 contains 16 residues. The CDR3 is CASSLGLAGAKNIQYF. CDR3 bases: TGCGCCAGCAGCCTCGGACTAGCGGGAGCCAAAAACATTCAGTACTTC.

The rearrangement links TRBV6-6 to TRBJ2-5; TRBD2 is a possible D gene (5 bases). Germline lookup yields CDR1 MNHNY and CDR2 SVGAGI (reference sequence). V lost 4 bases and J 5 bases, leaving 8 bases between the germline ends. The CDR3 runs 12 residues. CDR3 coding DNA: TGTGCCAGCAGTTTAGGGAGTGAGACCCAGTACTTC. Its protein is CASSLGSETQYF.

V usage is TRBV19 and J usage is TRBJ1-1; D remains unclear. CDR3 size: 14 residues. Germline-derived CDR1 and CDR2 are LNHDA and SQIVND (reference sequence). The V end was cut by 5 bases, the J end by 0 bases, with 10 bases between. This CDR3 is CASSATEVNTEAFF. In nucleotides, the CDR3 is TGTGCCAGTAGTGCGACCGAGGTGAACACTGAAGCTTTCTTT. Full variable domain (remainder filled in from reference TRBV19 and TRBJ1-1): DGGITQSPKYLFRKEGQNVTLSCEQNLNHDAMYWYRQDPGQGLRLIYYSQIVNDFQKGDIAEGYSVSREKKESFPLTVTSAQKNPTAFYLCASSATEVNTEAFFGQGTRLTVV.